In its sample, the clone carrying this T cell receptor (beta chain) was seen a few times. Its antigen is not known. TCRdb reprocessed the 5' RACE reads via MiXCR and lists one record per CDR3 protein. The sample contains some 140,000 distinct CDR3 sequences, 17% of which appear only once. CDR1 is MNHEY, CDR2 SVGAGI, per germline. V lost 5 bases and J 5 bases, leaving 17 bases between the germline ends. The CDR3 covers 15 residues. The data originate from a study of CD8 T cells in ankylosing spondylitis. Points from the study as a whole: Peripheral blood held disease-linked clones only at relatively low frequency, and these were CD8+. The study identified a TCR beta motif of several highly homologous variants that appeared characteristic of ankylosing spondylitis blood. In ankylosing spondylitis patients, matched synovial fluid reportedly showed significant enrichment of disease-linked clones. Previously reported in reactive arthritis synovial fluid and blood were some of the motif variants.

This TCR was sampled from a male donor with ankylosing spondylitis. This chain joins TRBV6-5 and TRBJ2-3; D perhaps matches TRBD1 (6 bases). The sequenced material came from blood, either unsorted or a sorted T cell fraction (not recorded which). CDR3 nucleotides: TGTGCCAGCAGTAACGAGGGCACAGGGCTAGATACGCAGTATTTT. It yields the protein CASSNEGTGLDTQYF.